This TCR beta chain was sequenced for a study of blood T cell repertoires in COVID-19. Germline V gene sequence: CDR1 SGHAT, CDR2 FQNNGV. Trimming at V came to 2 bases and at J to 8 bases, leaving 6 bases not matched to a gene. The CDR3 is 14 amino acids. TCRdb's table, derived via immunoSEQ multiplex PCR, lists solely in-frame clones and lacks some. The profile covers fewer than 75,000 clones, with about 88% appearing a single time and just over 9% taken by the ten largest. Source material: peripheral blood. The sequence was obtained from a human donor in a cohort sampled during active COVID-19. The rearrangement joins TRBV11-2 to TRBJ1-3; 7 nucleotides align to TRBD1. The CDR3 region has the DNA TGTGCCAGCAGCTTAAATCACAGGGGAGACACCATATATTTT. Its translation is CASSLNHRGDTIYF.